Each of the 5 T cell receptor beta chains below was sequenced from the same sample in a study of blood T cell repertoires in COVID-19. Sequenced by immunoSEQ multiplex PCR; TCRdb stores in-frame clones only, minus some. The sample holds roughly 220,000 clones, around 91% seen once. The material sequenced was PBMCs or T cells enriched from blood (not recorded which). The receptors come from a man aged 25-45 years who had been exposed to COVID-19.

The table lists this clone with a few counts. The gene calls are TRBV19 and TRBJ2-1; D is unresolved. Deletions cut 5 bases from V and 5 bases from J, with 4 bases between. Germline V lookup: CDR1 LNHDA, CDR2 SQIVND (reference sequence). CDR3 length equals 11 residues. The chain's CDR3 is CASSVNNEQFF. The DNA for the CDR3 is TGTGCCAGTAGTGTAAACAATGAGCAGTTCTTC.

This sequence joins TRBV4-1 and TRBJ1-1; no definite D call. With 4 bases removed from V and 10 bases from J, the gap between germline ends came to 10 bases. The CDR3 totals 11 residues. Germline V lookup: CDR1 MGHRA, CDR2 YSYEKL. The CDR3 nucleotides are TGCGCCAGCAGCCCGGGAGAGCGAGCTTTCTTT. It is translated as CASSPGERAFF.

This sequence joins TRBV12-3 or TRBV12-4 and TRBJ1-1, with D tentatively TRBD1 (6 bases). V was pared by 6 bases and J by 4 bases, with 12 bases between. CDR3 size: 13 residues. The CDR3 DNA sequence: TGTGCCAGCAGCCCAACAGGGCTCACTGAAGCTTTCTTT. Translation gives CASSPTGLTEAFF.

This chain connects TRBV5-4 to TRBJ2-7, with a weak D call TRBD1 (5 bases). Germline assignment: CDR1 SGHNT and CDR2 YYREEE (reference sequence). This CDR3 has 15 residues. V was cut by 2 bases and J by 3 bases, with 15 bases left in between. CDR3 coding DNA: TGTGCCAGCAGCTTCCCTAAACCCACAGGCTACGAGCAGTACTTC. Amino acids: CASSFPKPTGYEQYF.

The rearrangement links TRBV27 to TRBJ1-2; 8 nucleotides line up with TRBD1. CDR1 MNHEY and CDR2 SMNVEV come from the germline V gene (reference sequence). Trimming took 6 bases from V and 5 from J; bases not matched to a gene: 14. The CDR3 is 16 amino acids. This chain's CDR3 is CASRPGMTGVWYGYTF. As DNA, the CDR3 is TGTGCCAGCAGGCCCGGCATGACAGGGGTATGGTATGGCTACACCTTC.